These 16 T cell receptor beta chains were sequenced from one sample in a study of breast tumors, draining lymph nodes, adjacent tissues. MiXCR, run by TCRdb on the multiplex PCR reads, gives a single entry per CDR3 protein. The table has approximately 88,000 distinct CDR3 sequences, about 27% seen once. Axillary draining lymph nodes of breast cancer patients supplied the node samples. The sample taken for sequencing was axillary lymph node tissue. These receptors all stem from a female donor with breast cancer. Some clones in this sample may be carry-over from other donors' samples.

This clonotype has a single count. The V and J genes are TRBV29-1 and TRBJ2-7; D is unclear. The CDR3 is 11 amino acids. Trimming cost V 7 bases and J 6 bases, with 13 bases left between them. The germline gives CDR1 SQVTM, CDR2 ANQGSEA. The CDR3 nucleotides read TGCAGCGGTAGCACGGCCTGCGAGCAGTACTTC. Residues: CSGSTACEQYF.

Regarding this clonotype: An end of the junction differs from the germline gene, which may be a read error. The rearrangement joins TRBV20-1 to TRBJ2-3; D may be TRBD2 (5 bases). This CDR3 comprises 14 residues. Germline CDR1 and CDR2: DFQATT and SNEGSKA (reference sequence). The CDR3 spells CSVREIAYLDTQYF. The DNA of the CDR3 is TGCAGTGTTAGAGAGATAGCGTACTTAGATACGCAGTATTTT.

Worth noting for this clonotype: One junction end does not reproduce the germline sequence, and a read error may be involved. The V and J genes are TRBV14 and TRBJ2-1, with a tentative D call TRBD1 (5 bases). In germline, CDR1 is SGHDN, CDR2 FVKESK. The CDR3 extends over 14 amino acids. The CDR3 bases are TGTGCCAGCAGCCAGTTTGGGGCGAGGAATGGGCAGTCCTTC. It specifies CASSQFGARNGQSF.

Of note for this clonotype: A much larger clone differs from this one at a single base, so this may be a read error. This CDR3 reads CASSPRGRGVYTF. CDR3 nucleotides: TGCGCCAGCAGCCCCCGGGGCAGGGGAGTCTACACCTTC. This chain connects TRBV4-1 to TRBJ1-2; perhaps TRBD1 as D (6 bases). The CDR3 loop spans 13 amino acids. CDR1 is MGHRA, CDR2 YSYEKL, per germline. The V end lost 4 bases, the J end lost 10 bases, and 16 bases lay between the germline ends.

The table lists this clonotype with many counts. The V gene is TRBV13, the J gene TRBJ2-7; 7 positions match TRBD2. The CDR3 contains 16 residues. Germline values: CDR1 PRHDT, CDR2 FYEKMQ (reference sequence). J gave up 4 bases and V 3 bases, and 12 bases lay outside the gene matches. The chain's CDR3 is CASSFGSGISSYEQYF. The DNA of the CDR3 is TGTGCCAGCAGCTTCGGGAGCGGGATAAGTTCGTACGAGCAGTACTTC.

This clonotype has ten or more counts. The CDR3 reads CASGLLDGGRDTQYF. DNA of the CDR3: TGTGCCAGCGGGCTATTGGACGGGGGGCGAGATACGCAGTATTTT. The gene calls are TRBV5-8 and TRBJ2-3; the D gene is possibly TRBD2 (7 bases). The V end lost 7 bases, the J end lost 5 bases, and 20 bases lay between the germline ends. There are 15 residues in the CDR3. CDR1 and CDR2 (germline): SGHTS, YDEGEE.

Many counts were recorded for this clonotype. The chain joins TRBV29-1 to TRBJ1-2; D might be TRBD1 (6 bases). Trimming left V 7 bases short and J 4 bases short, with 19 bases between. The germline V gene has CDR1 SQVTM and CDR2 ANQGSEA. This CDR3 has 14 residues. CDR3 DNA sequence: TGCAGCGCCGCAATAGGGGGGCGCCCCTATGGCTACACCTTC. Its protein product is CSAAIGGRPYGYTF.

This clonotype appeared many times. The chain employs TRBV12-3 or TRBV12-4 and TRBJ2-1; 12 bases line up with TRBD2. This CDR3 has 15 residues. After removal of 6 bases from V and 5 bases from J, the junction contained 5 bases not matched to a gene. CDR3 bases: TGTGCCAGCAGCCAGACTAGCGGGAGAGACAATGAGCAGTTCTTC. Its protein product is CASSQTSGRDNEQFF.

This clonotype was seen many times. With a much larger clone just one base away, this may be a read error. The genes are TRBV20-1 and TRBJ2-7; D may be TRBD1 (6 bases). The CDR3 runs 14 residues. V was shortened by 0 bases and J by 6 bases, with 15 bases between the two germline ends. Germline assignment: CDR1 DFQATT and CDR2 SNEGSKA (reference sequence). As DNA, the CDR3 is TGCAGTGCTAGAGACCAGGGGCGGGCATCCGAGCAGTACTTC. Protein product: CSARDQGRASEQYF.

In this sample, this clonotype turned up many times. The rearrangement uses TRBV9 and TRBJ1-2, with a weak D call TRBD1 (6 bases). Trimming shortened V by 7 bases and J by 3 bases, and 13 bases separated the two germline ends. CDR3 length: 13 residues. Germline CDR1 SGDLS, CDR2 YYNGEE. CDR3 sequence reads: CASAGRGDYGYTF. CDR3 DNA sequence: TGTGCCAGCGCGGGCAGGGGAGACTATGGCTACACCTTC.

This clonotype has at least ten counts. This may stem from a read error, because a much larger clone lies one nucleotide away. J is TRBJ1-2 and V is TRBV5-6; no definite D call. Germline CDR1 and CDR2: SGHDT and YYEEEE. The CDR3 is 13 residues long. Deletions cut 4 bases from V and 4 bases from J, with 11 bases between. The CDR3 sequence: CASSHGRTYGYTF. Written as DNA, the CDR3 is TGTGCCAGCAGCCACGGACGAACCTATGGCTACACCTTC.

The chain recombines TRBV6-6 with TRBJ1-1; D remains ambiguous. Germline V gene data show CDR1 as MNHNY and CDR2 as SVGAGI (reference sequence). The CDR3 spans 13 residues. Between the trimmed V and J ends, which lost 6 bases and 1 base, there was a span of 9 bases. The DNA for the CDR3 is TGTGCCAGCAGACACCTGTGGAACACTGAAGCTTTCTTT. It encodes CASRHLWNTEAFF.

This sequence joins TRBV4-1 and TRBJ2-7, with 7 bases fitting TRBD2. This CDR3 comprises 17 residues. The J segment lost 3 bases and the V segment lost 0 bases, leaving 11 bases of the junction unmatched. CDR1 is MGHRA and CDR2 is YSYEKL in the germline V gene. This chain's CDR3 is CASSQEWLAEDLYEQYF. CDR3 bases: TGCGCCAGCAGCCAAGAGTGGCTAGCGGAGGACCTCTACGAGCAGTACTTC.

This clonotype came up many times. The V and J genes are TRBV20-1 and TRBJ1-4; D gene unclear. The CDR3 is made up of 12 amino acids. The germline gives CDR1 DFQATT, CDR2 SNEGSKA (reference sequence). Trimming cost V 4 bases and J 4 bases, with 7 bases left between them. CDR3 sequence: CSAMPSNEKLFF. CDR3 coding DNA: TGCAGTGCTATGCCGAGTAATGAAAAACTGTTTTTT.

This clonotype was recorded at least ten times. One base away lies a much larger clone, so this may be a sequencing read error. The chain's CDR3 is CASSLGTINYEQCF. The CDR3 DNA reads TGTGCCAGCAGCTTAGGGACAATAAACTACGAGCAGTGCTTC. The V and J genes are TRBV7-9 and TRBJ2-7, with a weak D call TRBD1 (5 bases). Germline V lookup: CDR1 SEHNR, CDR2 FQNEAQ (reference sequence). The CDR3 is 14 residues long.

In the case of this clonotype: A much larger clone is a single base away; this may be a read error. The V and J genes are TRBV20-1 and TRBJ2-1; TRBD1 matches 9 bases. The CDR3 length is 16 residues. Germline lookup yields CDR1 DFQATT and CDR2 SNEGSKA (reference sequence). V lost 6 bases, J lost 6 bases, and 15 bases stayed unmatched. The CDR3 nucleotides are TGCAGTGCGGATCCACAGGGGGCGCGGGCTACCAATGAGCAGTTCTTC. Translation gives CSADPQGARATNEQFF.